The clone carrying this TCR beta chain has just a few counts. No antigen is known for it. Germline CDR1 is SGHTA and CDR2 is FQGTGA. V was clipped by 0 bases and J by 8 bases, with 5 bases between them. The CDR3 is made up of 13 amino acids. TCRdb reanalysed the 5' RACE reads using MiXCR and keeps one entry per CDR3 protein. The data show 290,000 or so distinct CDR3 sequences, less than 25% seen once. The source of the sample is a study of CD8 T cells in ankylosing spondylitis. Study-level points and caveats: One TCR beta motif, made up of eight highly homologous variants, appeared characteristic of ankylosing spondylitis blood.

This TCR came from a female donor with ankylosing spondylitis or in good health (not recorded which). The sequenced material came from blood, either unsorted or a sorted T cell fraction (not recorded which). V usage is TRBV7-3 and J usage is TRBJ1-6, with no clear D. CDR3 sequence (DNA): TGTGCCAGCAGCTTAACGGCCGATTCACCCCTCCACTTT. This gives the protein CASSLTADSPLHF.